This T cell receptor beta chain was profiled in a study of OX40 agonist ivuxolimab in advanced cancers. Study information: Dose-escalation patients had hepatocellular carcinoma, melanoma, renal cell or head and neck cancer.

On this clone itself: What it recognizes is unknown.

The CDR3 sequence is 12 residues long. V gave up 6 bases and J gave up 7 bases, with 15 bases separating them. Germline V gene data show CDR1 as GTSNPN and CDR2 as SVGIG (reference sequence). Here immunoSEQ multiplex PCR was the method, and the copy in TCRdb shows in-frame clones only, minus some. The sample holds tens of thousands of clones; approximately 80% are singletons and the top ten take approximately 7%. Overall study results and limits: There were, on average, more expanded clones in CD8+ T cells than in CD4+. Dosing at 0.1 to 3.0 mg/kg was accompanied by clonal expansion of CD4+ and CD8+ blood T cells by week 6.

Sequenced material: CD4+ or CD8+ T cells sorted from blood, taken in a trial of the OX40 agonist ivuxolimab. The receptor was derived from an adult with an advanced solid tumor such as melanoma, head and neck, liver or kidney cancer. This chain links TRBV30 with TRBJ1-2; D is unclear. The chain's CDR3 is CACLIWPPGYTF. The CDR3 DNA reads TGTGCCTGCCTTATCTGGCCCCCTGGCTACACCTTC.